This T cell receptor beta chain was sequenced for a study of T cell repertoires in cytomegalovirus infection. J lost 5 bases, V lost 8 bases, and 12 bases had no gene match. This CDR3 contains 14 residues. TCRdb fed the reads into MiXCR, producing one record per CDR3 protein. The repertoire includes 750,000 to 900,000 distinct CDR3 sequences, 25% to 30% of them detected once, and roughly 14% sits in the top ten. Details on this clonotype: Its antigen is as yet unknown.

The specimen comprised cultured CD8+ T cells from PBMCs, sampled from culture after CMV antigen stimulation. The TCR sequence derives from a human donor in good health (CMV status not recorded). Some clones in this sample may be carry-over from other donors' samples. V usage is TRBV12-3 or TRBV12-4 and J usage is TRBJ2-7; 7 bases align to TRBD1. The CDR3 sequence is CASGWTGFGNEQYF. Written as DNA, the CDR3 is TGTGCCAGCGGGTGGACAGGATTCGGGAACGAGCAGTACTTC.